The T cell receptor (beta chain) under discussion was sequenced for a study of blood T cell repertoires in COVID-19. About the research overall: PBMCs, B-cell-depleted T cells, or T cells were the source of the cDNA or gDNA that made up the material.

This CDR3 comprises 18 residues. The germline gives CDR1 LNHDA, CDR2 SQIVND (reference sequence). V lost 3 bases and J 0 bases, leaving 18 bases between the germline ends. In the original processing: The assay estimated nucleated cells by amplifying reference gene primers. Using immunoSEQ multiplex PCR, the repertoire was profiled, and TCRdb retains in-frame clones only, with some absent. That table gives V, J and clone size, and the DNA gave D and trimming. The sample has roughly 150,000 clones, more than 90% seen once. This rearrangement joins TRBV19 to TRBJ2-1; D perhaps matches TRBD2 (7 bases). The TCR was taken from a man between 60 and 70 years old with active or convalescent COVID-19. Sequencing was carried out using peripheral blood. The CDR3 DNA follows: TGTGCCAGTAGTATGTCCATGGGGGGGGCAAGCTCCTACAATGAGCAGTTCTTC. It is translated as CASSMSMGGASSYNEQFF.